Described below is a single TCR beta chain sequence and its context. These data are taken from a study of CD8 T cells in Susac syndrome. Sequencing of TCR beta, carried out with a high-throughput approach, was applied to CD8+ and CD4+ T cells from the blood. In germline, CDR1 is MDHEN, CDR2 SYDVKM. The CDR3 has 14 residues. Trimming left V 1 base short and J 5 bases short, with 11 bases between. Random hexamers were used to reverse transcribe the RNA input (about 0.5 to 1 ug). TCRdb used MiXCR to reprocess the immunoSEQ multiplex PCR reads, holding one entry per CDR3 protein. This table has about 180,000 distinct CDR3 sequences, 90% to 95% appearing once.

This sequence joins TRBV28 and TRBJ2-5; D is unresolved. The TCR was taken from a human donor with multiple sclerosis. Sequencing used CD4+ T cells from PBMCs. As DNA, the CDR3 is TGTGCCAGCAGTTTATCGTCTAGATTGGAGACCCAGTACTTC. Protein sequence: CASSLSSRLETQYF.